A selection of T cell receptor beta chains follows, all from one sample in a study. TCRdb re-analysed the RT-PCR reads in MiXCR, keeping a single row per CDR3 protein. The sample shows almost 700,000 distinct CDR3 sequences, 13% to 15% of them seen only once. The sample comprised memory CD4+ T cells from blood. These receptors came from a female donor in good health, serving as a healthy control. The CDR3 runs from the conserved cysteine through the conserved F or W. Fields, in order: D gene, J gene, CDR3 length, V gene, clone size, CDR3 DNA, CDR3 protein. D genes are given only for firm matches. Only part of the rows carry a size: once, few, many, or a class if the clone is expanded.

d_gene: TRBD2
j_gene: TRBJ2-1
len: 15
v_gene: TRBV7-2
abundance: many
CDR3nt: TGTGCCAGCAGCCGACGGGGGGGCACCTACAATGAGCAGTTCTTC
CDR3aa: CASSRRGGTYNEQFF

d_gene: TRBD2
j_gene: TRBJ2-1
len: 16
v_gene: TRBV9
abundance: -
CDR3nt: TGTGCCAGCAGCGTAGTGTTAGCGGGGGGGGACAATGAGCAGTTCTTC
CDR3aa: CASSVVLAGGDNEQFF

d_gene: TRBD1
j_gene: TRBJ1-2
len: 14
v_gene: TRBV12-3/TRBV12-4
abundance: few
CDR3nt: TGTGCCAGCAGTTTTGCGACAGGGAACTATGGCTACACCTTC
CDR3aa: CASSFATGNYGYTF

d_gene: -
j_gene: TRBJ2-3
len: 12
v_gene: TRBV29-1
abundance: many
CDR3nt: TGCAGCGTTGGGGGGAATAGAGATACGCAGTATTTT
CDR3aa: CSVGGNRDTQYF

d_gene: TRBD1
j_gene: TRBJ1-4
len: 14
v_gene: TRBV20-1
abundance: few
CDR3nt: TGCAGTGGCATTAAGGGGACAGGGGATGCAAAACTGTTTTTT
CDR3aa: CSGIKGTGDAKLFF

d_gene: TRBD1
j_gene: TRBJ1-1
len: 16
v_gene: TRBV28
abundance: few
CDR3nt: TGTGCCAGCAGTTCACAATTAGGGACAGGGGGCTCTGAAGCTTTCTTT
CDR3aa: CASSSQLGTGGSEAFF

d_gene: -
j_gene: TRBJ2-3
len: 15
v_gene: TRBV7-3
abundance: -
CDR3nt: TGTGCCAGCAGCTCCCGGTCCCTCGGCACAGATACGCAGTATTTT
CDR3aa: CASSSRSLGTDTQYF

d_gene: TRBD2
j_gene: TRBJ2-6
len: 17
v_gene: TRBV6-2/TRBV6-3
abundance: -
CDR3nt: TGTGCCAGCATTCTAGCGGGAGCCCTCTCTGGGGCCAACGTCCTGACTTTC
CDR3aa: CASILAGALSGANVLTF

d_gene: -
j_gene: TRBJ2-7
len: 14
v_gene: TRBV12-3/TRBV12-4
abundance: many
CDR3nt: TGTGCCAGCAGCCGCCAGGGGGGCTCCTACGAGCAGTACTTC
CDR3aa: CASSRQGGSYEQYF

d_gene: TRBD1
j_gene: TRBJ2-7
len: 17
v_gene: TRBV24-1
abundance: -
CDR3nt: TGTGCCACCAGTGATTCTTCAGGGGGCCCCAGCTCCTACGAGCAGTACTTC
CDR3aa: CATSDSSGGPSSYEQYF

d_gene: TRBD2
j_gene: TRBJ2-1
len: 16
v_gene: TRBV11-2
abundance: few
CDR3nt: TGTGCCAGCAGCAAAAACGCCGGGACTAGCCTTTCTGAGCAGTTCTTC
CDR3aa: CASSKNAGTSLSEQFF

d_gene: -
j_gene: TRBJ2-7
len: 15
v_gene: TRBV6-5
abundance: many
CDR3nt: TGTGCCAGCAGTTACTCGGGGGCAGGGCTCTCCGAGCAGTACTTC
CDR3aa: CASSYSGAGLSEQYF

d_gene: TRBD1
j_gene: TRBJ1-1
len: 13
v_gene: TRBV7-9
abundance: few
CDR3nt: TGTGCCAGCAGGCGTGGACAGGACACTGAAGCTTTCTTT
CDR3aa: CASRRGQDTEAFF

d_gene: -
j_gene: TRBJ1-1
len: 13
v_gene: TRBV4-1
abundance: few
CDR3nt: TGCGCCAGCAGCCAAGATCTGGAGGGTCGAGCTTTCTTT
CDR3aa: CASSQDLEGRAFF

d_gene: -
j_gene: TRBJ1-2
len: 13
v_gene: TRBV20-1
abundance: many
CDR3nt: TGCAGTGCTAGGATGGACAGAAACTATGGCTACACCTTC
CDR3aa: CSARMDRNYGYTF

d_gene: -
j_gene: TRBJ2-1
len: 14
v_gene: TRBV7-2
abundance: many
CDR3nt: TGTGCCAGCAGCTTAGCGCCGGGATACAATGAGCAGTTCTTC
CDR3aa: CASSLAPGYNEQFF

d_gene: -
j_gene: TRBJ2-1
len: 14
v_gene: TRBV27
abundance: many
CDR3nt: TGTGCCAGCAGTTCCGGGACAATTTACAATGAGCAGTTCTTC
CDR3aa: CASSSGTIYNEQFF

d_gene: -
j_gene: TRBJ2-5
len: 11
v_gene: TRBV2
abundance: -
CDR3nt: TGTGCCAGCAAGGGTGGCGAGACCCAGTACTTC
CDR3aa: CASKGGETQYF

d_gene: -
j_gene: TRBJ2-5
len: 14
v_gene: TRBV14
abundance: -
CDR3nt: TGTGCCAGCAGCCTCCGGGACCTGCAAGAGACCCAGTACTTC
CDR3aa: CASSLRDLQETQYF

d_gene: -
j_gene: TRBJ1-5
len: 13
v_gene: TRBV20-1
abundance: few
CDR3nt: TGCAGTGCTGGGGGGACCGGAAATCAGCCCCAGCATTTT
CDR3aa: CSAGGTGNQPQHF

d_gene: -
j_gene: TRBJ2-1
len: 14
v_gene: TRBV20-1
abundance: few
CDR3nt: TGCAGTGCTAGAATGCGGGCCGTCTACAATGAGCAGTTCTTC
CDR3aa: CSARMRAVYNEQFF

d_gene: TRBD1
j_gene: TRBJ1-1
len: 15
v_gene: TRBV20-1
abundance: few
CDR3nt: TGCAGTGCTAGAAAGGGTCGAACAGGGGACACTGAAGCTTTCTTT
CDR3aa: CSARKGRTGDTEAFF

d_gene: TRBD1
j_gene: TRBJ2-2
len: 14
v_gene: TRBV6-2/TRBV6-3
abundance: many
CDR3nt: TGTGCCGGGGGACAACAGGGGGACACCGGGGAGCTGTTTTTT
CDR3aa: CAGGQQGDTGELFF

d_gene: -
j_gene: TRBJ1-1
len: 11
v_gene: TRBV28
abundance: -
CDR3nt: TGTGCCAGCAGTACTGAAGGTGAAGCTTTCTTT
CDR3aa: CASSTEGEAFF

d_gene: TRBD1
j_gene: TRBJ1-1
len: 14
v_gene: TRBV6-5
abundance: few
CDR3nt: TGTGCCAGCAGGAGGGACAGGGGGAGGACTGAAGCTTTCTTT
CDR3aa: CASRRDRGRTEAFF

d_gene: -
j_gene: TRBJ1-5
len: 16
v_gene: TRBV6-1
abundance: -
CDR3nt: TGTGCCAGCCTCCAAGGAGGGGTAGGGAGCAATCAGCCCCAGCATTTT
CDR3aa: CASLQGGVGSNQPQHF

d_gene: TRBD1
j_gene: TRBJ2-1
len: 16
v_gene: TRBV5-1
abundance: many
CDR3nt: TGCGCCAGCAGCTTGCAGGGGGCTTTATCCTACAATGAGCAGTTCTTC
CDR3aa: CASSLQGALSYNEQFF

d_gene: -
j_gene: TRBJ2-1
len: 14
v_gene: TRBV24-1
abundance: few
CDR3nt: TGTGCCACCAGTGATTTCACTTCGGTGACTGAGCAGTTCTTC
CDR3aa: CATSDFTSVTEQFF

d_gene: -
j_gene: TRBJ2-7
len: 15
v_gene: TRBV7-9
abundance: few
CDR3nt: TGTGCCAGCAGCTTTCTTAGTGCAGTTACCTACGAGCAGTACTTC
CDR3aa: CASSFLSAVTYEQYF

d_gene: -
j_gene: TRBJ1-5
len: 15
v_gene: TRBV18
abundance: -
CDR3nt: TGTGCCAGCTCAGACGTTGGGGTCAGCAATCAGCCCCAGCATTTT
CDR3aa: CASSDVGVSNQPQHF

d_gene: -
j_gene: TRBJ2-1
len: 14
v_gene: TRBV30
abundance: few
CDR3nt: TGTGCCTGGAGTGTATTCGCGGGGTACAATGAGCAGTTCTTC
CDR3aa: CAWSVFAGYNEQFF

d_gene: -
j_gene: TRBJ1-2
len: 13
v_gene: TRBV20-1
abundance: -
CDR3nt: TGCAGTGTCCCGGACAGTACTAACTATGGCTACACCTTC
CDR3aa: CSVPDSTNYGYTF

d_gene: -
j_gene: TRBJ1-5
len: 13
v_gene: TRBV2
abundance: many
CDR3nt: TGTGCCAGCAGACCCGACGGCAATCAGCCCCAGCATTTT
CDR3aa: CASRPDGNQPQHF

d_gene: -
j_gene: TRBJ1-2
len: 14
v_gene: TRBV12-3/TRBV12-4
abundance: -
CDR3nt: TGTGCCAGCCGGGGTGGGGGCCGGGTGTATGGCTACACCTTC
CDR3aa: CASRGGGRVYGYTF

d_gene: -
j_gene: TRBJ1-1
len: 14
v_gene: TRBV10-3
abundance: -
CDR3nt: TGTGCCATCAGGTTACAGGGCCGGGATACTGAAGCTTTCTTT
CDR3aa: CAIRLQGRDTEAFF